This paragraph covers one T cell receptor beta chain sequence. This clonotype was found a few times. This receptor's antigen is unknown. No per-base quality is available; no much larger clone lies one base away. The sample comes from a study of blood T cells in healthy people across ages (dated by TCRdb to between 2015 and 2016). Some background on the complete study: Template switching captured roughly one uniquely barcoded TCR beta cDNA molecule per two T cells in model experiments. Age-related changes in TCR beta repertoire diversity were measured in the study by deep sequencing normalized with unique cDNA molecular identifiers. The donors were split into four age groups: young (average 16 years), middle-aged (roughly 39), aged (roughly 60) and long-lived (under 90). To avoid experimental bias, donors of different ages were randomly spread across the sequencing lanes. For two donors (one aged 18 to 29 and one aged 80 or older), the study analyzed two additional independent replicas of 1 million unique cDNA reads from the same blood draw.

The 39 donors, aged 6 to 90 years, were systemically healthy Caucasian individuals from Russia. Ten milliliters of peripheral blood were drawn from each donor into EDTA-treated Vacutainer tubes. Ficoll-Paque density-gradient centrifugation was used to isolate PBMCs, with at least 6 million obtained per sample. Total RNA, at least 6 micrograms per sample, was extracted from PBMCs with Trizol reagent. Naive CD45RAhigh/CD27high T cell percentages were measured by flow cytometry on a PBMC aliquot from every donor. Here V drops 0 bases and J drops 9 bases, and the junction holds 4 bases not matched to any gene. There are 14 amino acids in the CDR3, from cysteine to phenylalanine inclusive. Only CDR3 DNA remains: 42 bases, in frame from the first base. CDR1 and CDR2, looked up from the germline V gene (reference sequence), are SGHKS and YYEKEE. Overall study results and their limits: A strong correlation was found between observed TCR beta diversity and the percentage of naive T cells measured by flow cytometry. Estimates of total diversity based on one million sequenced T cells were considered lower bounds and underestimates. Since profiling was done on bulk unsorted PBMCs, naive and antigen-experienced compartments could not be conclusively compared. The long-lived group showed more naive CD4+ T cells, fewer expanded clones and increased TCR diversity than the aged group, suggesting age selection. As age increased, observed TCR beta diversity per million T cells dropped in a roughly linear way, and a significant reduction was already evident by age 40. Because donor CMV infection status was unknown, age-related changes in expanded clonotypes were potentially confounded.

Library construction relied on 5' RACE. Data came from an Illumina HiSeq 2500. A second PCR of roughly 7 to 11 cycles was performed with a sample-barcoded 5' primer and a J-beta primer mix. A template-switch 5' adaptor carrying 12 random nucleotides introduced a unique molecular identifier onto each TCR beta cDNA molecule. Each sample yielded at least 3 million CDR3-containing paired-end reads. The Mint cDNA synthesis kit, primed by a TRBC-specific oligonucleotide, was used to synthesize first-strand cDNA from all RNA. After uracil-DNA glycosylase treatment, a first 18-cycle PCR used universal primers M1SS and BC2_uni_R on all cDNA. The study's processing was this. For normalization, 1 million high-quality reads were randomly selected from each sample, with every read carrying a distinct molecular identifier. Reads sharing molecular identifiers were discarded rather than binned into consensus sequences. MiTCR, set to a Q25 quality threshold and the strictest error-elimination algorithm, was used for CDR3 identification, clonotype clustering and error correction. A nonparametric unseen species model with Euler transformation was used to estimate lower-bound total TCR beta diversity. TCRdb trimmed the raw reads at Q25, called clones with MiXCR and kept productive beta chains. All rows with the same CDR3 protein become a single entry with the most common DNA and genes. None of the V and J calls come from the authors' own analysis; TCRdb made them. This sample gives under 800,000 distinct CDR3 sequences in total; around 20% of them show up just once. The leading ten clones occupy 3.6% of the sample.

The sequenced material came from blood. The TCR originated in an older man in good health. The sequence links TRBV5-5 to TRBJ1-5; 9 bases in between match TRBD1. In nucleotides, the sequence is TGTGCCAGCAGCTTGGACAGGGGGCCCGGGCCCCAGCATTTT. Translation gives CASSLDRGPGPQHF.